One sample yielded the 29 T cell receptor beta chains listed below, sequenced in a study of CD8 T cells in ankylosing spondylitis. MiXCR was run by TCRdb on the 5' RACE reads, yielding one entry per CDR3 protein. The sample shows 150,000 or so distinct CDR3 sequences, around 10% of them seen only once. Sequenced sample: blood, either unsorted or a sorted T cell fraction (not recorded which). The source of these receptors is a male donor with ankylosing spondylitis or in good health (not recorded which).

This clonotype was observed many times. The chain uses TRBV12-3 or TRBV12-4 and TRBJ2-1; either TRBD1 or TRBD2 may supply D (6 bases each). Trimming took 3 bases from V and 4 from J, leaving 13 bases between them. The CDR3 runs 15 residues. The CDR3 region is CASSFLGGAYNEQFF. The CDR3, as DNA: TGTGCCAGCAGTTTTTTGGGGGGCGCATACAATGAGCAGTTCTTC.

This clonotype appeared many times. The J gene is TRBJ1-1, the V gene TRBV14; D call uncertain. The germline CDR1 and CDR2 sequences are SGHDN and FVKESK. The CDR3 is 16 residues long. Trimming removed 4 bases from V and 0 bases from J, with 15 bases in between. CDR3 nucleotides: TGTGCCAGCAGCCCCGCGGAGGGAAAAATGAACACTGAAGCTTTCTTT. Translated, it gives CASSPAEGKMNTEAFF.

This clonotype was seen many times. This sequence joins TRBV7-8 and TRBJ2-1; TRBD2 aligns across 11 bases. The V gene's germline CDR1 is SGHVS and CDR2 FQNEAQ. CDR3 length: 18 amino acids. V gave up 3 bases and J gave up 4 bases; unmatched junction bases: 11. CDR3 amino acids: CASSFSVVAGGHYNEQFF. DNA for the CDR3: TGTGCCAGCAGCTTCTCGGTGGTAGCGGGAGGGCATTACAATGAGCAGTTCTTC.

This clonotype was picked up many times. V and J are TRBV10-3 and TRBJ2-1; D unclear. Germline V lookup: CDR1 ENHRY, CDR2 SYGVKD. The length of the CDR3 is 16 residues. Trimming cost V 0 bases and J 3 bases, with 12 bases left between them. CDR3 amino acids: CAISESSGRLYNEQFF. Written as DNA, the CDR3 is TGTGCCATCAGTGAGTCGTCCGGCAGACTCTACAATGAGCAGTTCTTC.

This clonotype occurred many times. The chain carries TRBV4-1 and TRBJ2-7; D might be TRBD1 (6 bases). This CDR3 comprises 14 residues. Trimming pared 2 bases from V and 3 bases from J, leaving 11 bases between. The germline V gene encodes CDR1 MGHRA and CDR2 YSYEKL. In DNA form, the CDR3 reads TGCGCCAGCAGCCAAAGAGTACAGGGCTACGAGCAGTACTTC. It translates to CASSQRVQGYEQYF.

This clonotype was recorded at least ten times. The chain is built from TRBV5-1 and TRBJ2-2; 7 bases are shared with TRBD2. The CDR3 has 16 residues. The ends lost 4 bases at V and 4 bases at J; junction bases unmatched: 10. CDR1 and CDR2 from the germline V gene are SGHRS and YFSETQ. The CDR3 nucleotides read TGCGCCAGCAGCCCCAGGGATAGCGGGCTCACCGGGGAGCTGTTTTTT. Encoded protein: CASSPRDSGLTGELFF. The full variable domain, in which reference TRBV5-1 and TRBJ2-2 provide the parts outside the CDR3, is KAGVTQTPRYLIKTRGQQVTLSCSPISGHRSVSWYQQTPGQGLQFLFEYFSETQRNKGNFPGRFSGRQFSNSRSEMNVSTLELGDSALYLCASSPRDSGLTGELFFGEGSRLTVL.

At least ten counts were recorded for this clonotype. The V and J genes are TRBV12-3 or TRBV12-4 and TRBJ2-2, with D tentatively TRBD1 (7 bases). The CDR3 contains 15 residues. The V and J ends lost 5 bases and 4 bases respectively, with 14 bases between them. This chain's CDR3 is CASSTSGGITGELFF. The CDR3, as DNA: TGTGCCAGCAGTACTTCAGGGGGGATCACCGGGGAGCTGTTTTTT.

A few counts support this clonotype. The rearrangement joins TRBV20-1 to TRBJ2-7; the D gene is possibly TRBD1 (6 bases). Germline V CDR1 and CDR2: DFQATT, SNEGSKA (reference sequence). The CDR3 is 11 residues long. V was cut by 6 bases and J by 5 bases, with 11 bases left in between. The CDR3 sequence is CSAADRDEQYF. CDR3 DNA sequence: TGCAGTGCCGCGGACAGAGACGAGCAGTACTTC.

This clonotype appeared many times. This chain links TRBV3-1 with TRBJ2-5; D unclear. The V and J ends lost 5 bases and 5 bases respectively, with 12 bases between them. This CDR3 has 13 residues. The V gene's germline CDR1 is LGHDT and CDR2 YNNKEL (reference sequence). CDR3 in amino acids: CASSGSDRETQYF. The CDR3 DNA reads TGTGCCAGCAGCGGGTCCGATCGGGAGACCCAGTACTTC.

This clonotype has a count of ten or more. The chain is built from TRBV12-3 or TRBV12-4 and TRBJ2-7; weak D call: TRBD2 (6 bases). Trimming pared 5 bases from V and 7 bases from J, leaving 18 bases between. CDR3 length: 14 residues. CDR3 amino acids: CASSPAWDFGEQYF. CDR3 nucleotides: TGTGCCAGCAGTCCGGCCTGGGACTTCGGAGAGCAGTACTTC.

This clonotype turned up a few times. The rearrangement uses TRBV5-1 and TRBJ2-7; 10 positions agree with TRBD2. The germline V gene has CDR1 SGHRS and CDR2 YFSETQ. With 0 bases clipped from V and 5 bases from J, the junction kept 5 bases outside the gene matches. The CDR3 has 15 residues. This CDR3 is CASSLAASGGHEQYF. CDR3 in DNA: TGCGCCAGCAGCTTGGCGGCTAGCGGGGGCCACGAGCAGTACTTC.

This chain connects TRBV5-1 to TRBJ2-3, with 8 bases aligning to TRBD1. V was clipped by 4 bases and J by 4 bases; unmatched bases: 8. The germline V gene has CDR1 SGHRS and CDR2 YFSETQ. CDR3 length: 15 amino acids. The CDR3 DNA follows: TGCGCCAGCAGCGAGACAGGGGAGTTCGCAGATACGCAGTATTTT. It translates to CASSETGEFADTQYF.

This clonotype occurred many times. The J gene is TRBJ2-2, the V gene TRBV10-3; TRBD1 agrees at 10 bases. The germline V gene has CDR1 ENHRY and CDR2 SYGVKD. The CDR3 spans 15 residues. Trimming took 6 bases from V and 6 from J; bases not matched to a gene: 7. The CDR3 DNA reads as TGTGCCATCAGCAAGACAGGGGGCATCCCCGGGGAGCTGTTTTTT. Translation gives CAISKTGGIPGELFF.

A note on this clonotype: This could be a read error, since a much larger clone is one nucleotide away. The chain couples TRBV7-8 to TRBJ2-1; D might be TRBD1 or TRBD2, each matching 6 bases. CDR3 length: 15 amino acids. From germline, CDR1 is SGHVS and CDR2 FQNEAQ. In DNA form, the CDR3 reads TGTGTCAGCAGCCTTGGGGGGCTTAGCCTAAGTGAGCAGTTCTTC. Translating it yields CVSSLGGLSLSEQFF.

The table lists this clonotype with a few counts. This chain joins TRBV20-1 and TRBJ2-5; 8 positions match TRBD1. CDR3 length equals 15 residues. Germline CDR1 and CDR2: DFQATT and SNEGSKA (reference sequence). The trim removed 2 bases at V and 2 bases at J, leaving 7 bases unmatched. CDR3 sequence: CSARQQQGVQETQYF. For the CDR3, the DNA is TGCAGTGCTAGACAACAACAGGGGGTTCAAGAGACCCAGTACTTC.

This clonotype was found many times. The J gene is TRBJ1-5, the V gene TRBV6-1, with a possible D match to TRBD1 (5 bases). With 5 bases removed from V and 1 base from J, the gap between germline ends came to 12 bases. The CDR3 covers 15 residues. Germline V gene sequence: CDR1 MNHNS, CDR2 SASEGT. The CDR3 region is CASSPPRESNQPQHF. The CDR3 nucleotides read TGTGCCAGCAGTCCCCCCAGGGAGAGCAATCAGCCCCAGCATTTT.

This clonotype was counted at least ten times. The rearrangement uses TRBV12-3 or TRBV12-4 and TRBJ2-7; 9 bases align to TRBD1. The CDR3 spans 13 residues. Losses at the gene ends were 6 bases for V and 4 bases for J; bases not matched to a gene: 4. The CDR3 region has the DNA TGTGCCAGCAGCGGGGGACAGGGTTACGAGCAGTACTTC. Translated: CASSGGQGYEQYF.

The CDR3 reads CASSPRDGNEKLFF. The CDR3 bases are TGTGCCAGTAGTCCACGGGACGGTAATGAAAAACTGTTTTTT. The J gene is TRBJ1-4, the V gene TRBV19; TRBD1 might be the D (5 bases). Deletions cut 5 bases from V and 4 bases from J, with 11 bases between. In germline, CDR1 is LNHDA, CDR2 SQIVND (reference sequence). The CDR3 has 14 amino acids.

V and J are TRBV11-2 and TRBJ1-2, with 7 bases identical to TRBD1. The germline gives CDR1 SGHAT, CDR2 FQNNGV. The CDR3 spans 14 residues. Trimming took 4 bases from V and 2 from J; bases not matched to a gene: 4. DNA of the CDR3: TGTGCCAGCAGCTACGGGGACAGCAACTATGGCTACACCTTC. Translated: CASSYGDSNYGYTF.

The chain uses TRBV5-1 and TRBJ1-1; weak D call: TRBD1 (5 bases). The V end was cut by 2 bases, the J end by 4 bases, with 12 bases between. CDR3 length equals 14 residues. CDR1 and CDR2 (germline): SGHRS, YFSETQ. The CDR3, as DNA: TGCGCCAGCAGCTTCACCCAGGGAGGCACTGAAGCTTTCTTT. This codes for CASSFTQGGTEAFF.

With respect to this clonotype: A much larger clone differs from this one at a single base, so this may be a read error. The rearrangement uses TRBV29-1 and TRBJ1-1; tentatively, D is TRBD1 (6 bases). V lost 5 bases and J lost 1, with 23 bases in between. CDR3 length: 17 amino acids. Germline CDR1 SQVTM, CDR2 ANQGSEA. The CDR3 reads CSVTGKPEQGTNTEAFF. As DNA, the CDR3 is TGCAGCGTTACCGGAAAGCCCGAACAGGGAACGAACACTGAAGCTTTCTTT. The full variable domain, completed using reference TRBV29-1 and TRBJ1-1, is SAVISQKPSRDICQRGTSLTIQCQVDSQVTMMFWYRQQPGQSLTLIATANQGSEATYESGFVIDKFPISRPNLTFSTLTVSNMSPEDSSIYLCSVTGKPEQGTNTEAFFGQGTRLTVV.

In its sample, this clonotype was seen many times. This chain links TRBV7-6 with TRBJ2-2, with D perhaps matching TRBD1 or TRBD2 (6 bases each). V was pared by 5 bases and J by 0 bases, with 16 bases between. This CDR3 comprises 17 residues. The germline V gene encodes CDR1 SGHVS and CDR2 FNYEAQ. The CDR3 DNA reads TGTGCCAGCAGCCTCCTAGCGACAGGTTCGAACACCGGGGAGCTGTTTTTT. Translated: CASSLLATGSNTGELFF.

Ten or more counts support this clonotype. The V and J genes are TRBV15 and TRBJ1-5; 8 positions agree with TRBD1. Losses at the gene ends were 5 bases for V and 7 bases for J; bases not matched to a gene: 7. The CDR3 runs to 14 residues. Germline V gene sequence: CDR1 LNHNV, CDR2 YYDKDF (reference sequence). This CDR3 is CATSSGQGDQPQHF. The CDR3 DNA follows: TGTGCCACCAGCTCCGGACAGGGAGACCAGCCCCAGCATTTT.

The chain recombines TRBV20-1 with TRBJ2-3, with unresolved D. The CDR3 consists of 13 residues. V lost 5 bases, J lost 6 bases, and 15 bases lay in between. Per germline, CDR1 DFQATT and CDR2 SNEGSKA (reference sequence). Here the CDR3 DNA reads TGCAGTGCTCGTAGGCTAGTGGCCGATACGCAGTATTTT. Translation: CSARRLVADTQYF.

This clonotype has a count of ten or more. In DNA, the CDR3 is TGTGCCAGCAGATGGGGCGGGAGCAACAATGAGCAGTTCTTC. As protein: CASRWGGSNNEQFF. V is TRBV6-2 or TRBV6-3 and J is TRBJ2-1; 7 nucleotides match TRBD2. The CDR3 extends over 14 amino acids. V shed 6 bases, J shed 5 bases, and the junction held 7 bases outside the gene matches. The germline gives CDR1 MNHEY, CDR2 SVGEGT.

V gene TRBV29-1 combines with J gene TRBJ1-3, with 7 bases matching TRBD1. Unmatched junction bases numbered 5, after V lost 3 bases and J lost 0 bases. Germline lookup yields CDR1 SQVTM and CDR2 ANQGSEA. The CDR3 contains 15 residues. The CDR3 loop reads CSVETRTGSGNTIYF. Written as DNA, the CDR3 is TGCAGCGTTGAGACGCGGACAGGCTCTGGAAACACCATATATTTT.

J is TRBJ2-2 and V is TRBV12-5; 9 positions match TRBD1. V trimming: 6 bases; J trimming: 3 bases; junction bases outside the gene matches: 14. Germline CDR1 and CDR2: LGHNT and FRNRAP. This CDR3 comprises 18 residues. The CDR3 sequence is CASGLGQGGLGHTGELFF. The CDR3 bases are TGTGCTAGTGGACTGGGACAGGGTGGGTTGGGTCACACCGGGGAGCTGTTTTTT.

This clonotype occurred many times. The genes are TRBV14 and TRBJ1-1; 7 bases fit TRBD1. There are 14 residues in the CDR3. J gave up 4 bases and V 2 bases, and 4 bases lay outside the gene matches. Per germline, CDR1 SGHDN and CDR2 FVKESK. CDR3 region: CASSQRGLGTEAFF. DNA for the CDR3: TGTGCCAGCAGCCAAAGGGGGCTGGGCACTGAAGCTTTCTTT. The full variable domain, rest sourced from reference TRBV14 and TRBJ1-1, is EAGVTQFPSHSVIEKGQTVTLRCDPISGHDNLYWYRRVMGKEIKFLLHFVKESKQDESGMPNNRFLAERTGGTYSTLKVQPAELEDSGVYFCASSQRGLGTEAFFGQGTRLTVV.

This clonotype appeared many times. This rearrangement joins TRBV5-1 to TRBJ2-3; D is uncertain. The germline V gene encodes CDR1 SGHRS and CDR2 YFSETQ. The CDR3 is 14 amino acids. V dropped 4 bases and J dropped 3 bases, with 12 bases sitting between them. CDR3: CASSPDGWTDTQYF. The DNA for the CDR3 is TGCGCCAGCAGCCCCGATGGGTGGACAGATACGCAGTATTTT. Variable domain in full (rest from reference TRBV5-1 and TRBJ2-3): KAGVTQTPRYLIKTRGQQVTLSCSPISGHRSVSWYQQTPGQGLQFLFEYFSETQRNKGNFPGRFSGRQFSNSRSEMNVSTLELGDSALYLCASSPDGWTDTQYFGPGTRLTVL.